The TCR beta chain under discussion was sequenced for a study of blood T cell repertoires in COVID-19. The overall study: Samples representing acute and convalescent COVID-19 were sourced from the United States, Italy and Spain.

The V gene lost 0 bases and the J gene lost 5 bases, with 8 bases spanning the gap. CDR3 length: 15 amino acids. The germline V gene encodes CDR1 MNHEY and CDR2 SMNVEV (reference sequence). As processed by the authors: Amplification from reference gene primers served as the basis for estimated nucleated cell counts. The method was immunoSEQ multiplex PCR; TCRdb's version includes in-frame clones alone and lacks a portion of them. V and J calls and clone size are those listed in that table; D and trimming were worked out from the DNA. The profile covers 70,000 or so clones, with roughly 91% appearing a single time and 0.5% to 0.7% taken by the ten largest.

The specimen sequenced was peripheral blood. This chain connects TRBV27 to TRBJ1-6, with D unclear. The receptor's source is a man in his sixties with acute or convalescent COVID-19. This chain's CDR3 is CASSLSLRDNSPLHF. CDR3 nucleotides: TGTGCCAGCAGTTTATCGCTGCGGGATAATTCACCCCTCCACTTT.